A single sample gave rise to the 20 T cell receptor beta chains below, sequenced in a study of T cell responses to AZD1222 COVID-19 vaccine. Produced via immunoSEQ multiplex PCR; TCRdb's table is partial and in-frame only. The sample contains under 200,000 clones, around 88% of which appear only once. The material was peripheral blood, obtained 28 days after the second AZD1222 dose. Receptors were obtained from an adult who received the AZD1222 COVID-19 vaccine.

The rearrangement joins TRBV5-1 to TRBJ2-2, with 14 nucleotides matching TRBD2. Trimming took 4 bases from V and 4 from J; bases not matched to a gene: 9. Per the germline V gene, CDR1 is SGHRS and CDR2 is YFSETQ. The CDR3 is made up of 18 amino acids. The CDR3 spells CASSRGTSGGPSTGELFF. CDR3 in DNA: TGCGCCAGCAGCCGAGGGACTAGCGGGGGTCCGAGCACCGGGGAGCTGTTTTTT.

CDR3 amino acids: CASSISRAQRDTQYF. CDR3 in DNA: TGTGCCAGTAGTATATCTCGGGCGCAGCGGGATACGCAGTATTTT. The chain recombines TRBV19 with TRBJ2-3; the D gene is possibly TRBD2 (5 bases). Germline V gene lookup returns CDR1 LNHDA and CDR2 SQIVND (reference sequence). This CDR3 has 15 residues. Trimming removed 2 bases from V and 6 bases from J, with 15 bases in between.

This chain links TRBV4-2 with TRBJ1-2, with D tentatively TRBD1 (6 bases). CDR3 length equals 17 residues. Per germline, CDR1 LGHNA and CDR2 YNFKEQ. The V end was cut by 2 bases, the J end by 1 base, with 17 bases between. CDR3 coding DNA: TGTGCCAGCAGCCAAACAGCACCGGACAGACTTAACTATGGCTACACCTTC. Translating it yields CASSQTAPDRLNYGYTF.

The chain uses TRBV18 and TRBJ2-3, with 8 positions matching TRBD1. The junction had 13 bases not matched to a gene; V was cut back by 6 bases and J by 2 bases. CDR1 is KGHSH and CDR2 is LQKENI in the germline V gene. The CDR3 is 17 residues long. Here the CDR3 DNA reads TGTGCCAGCTCCCCGGTCAGGGGGCGACGAACCACAGATACGCAGTATTTT. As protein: CASSPVRGRRTTDTQYF. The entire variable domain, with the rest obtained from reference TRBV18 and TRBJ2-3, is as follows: NAGVMQNPRHLVRRRGQEARLRCSPMKGHSHVYWYRQLPEEGLKFMVYLQKENIIDESGMPKERFSAEFPKEGPSILRIQQVVRGDSAAYFCASSPVRGRRTTDTQYFGPGTRLTVL.

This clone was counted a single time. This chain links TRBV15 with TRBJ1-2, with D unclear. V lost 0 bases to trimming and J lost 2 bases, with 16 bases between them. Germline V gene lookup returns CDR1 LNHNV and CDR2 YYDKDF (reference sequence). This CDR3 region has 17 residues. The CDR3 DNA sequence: TGTGCCACCAGCAGAGAGCGCCCGAGTCAGGCGAACTATGGCTACACCTTC. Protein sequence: CATSRERPSQANYGYTF.

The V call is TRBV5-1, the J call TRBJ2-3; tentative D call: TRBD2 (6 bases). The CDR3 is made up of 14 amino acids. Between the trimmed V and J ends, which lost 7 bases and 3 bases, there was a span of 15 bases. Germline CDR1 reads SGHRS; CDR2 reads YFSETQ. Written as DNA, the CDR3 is TGCGCCAGCGCCGCGGGGCGGATTACAGATACGCAGTATTTT. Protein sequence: CASAAGRITDTQYF.

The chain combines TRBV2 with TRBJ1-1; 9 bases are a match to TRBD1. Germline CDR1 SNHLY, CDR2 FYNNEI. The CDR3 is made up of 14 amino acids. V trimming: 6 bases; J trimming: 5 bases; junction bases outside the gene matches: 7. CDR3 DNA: TGTGCCAGCAGCATACAGGGGGCGAATACTGAAGCTTTCTTT. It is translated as CASSIQGANTEAFF.

CDR3 loop: CASSPIALSSTDTQYF. The DNA for the CDR3 is TGTGCCAGCTCACCGATCGCCCTGTCTAGCACAGATACGCAGTATTTT. The chain carries TRBV18 and TRBJ2-3, with D unclear. There are 16 residues in the CDR3. V lost 3 bases to trimming and J lost 0 bases, with 13 bases between them. Looked up from germline, CDR1 is KGHSH and CDR2 is LQKENI.

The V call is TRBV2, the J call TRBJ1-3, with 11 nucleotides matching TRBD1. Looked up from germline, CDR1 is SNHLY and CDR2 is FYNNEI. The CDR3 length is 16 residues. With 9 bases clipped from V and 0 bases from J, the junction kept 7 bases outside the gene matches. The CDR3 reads CARGTGGSSSGNTIYF. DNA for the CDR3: TGTGCCAGGGGGACAGGGGGTAGCAGCTCTGGAAACACCATATATTTT.

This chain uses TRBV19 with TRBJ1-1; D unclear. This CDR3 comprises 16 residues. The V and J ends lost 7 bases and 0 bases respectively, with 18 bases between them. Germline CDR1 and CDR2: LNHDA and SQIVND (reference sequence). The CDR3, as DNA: TGTGCCAGTACCCCACGGGCCCGCGTCATGAACACTGAAGCTTTCTTT. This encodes CASTPRARVMNTEAFF.

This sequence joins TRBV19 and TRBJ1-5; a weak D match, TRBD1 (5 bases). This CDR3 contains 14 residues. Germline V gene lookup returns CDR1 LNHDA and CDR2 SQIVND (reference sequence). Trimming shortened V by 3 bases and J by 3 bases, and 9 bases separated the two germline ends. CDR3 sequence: CASSIRTTNQPQHF. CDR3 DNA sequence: TGTGCCAGTAGTATCAGGACAACCAATCAGCCCCAGCATTTT.

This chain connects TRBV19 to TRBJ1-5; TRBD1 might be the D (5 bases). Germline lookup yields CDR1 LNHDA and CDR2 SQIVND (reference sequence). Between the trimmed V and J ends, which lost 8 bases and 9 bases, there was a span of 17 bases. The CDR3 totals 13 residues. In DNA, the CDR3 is TGTGCCAGTCAGGGAGTGCCTCCGCGGCCCCAGCATTTT. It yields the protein CASQGVPPRPQHF.

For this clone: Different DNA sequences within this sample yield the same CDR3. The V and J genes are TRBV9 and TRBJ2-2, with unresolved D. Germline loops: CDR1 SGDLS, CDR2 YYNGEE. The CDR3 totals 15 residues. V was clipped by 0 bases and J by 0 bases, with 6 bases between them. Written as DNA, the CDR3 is TGTGCCAGCAGCGTAGGCCCATCGAACACCGGGGAGCTGTTTTTT. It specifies CASSVGPSNTGELFF.

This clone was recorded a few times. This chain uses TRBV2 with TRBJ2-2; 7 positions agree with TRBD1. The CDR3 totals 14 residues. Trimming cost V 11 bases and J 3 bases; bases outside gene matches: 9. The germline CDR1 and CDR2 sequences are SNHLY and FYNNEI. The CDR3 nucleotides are TGTGCCGGCCGGACAGGTCCCCACACCGGGGAGCTGTTTTTT. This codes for CAGRTGPHTGELFF.

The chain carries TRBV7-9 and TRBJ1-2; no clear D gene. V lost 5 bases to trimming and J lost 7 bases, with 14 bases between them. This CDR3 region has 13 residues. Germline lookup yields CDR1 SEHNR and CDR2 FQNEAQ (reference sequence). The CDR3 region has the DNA TGTGCCAGCAGCCCCGCCGGGCGGGGTGGCTACACCTTC. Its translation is CASSPAGRGGYTF.

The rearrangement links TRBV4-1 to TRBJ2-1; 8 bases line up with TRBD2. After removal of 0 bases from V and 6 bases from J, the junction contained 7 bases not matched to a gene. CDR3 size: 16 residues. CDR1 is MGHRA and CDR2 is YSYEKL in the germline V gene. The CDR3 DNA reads TGCGCCAGCAGCCAAGAGATGCGCCGGGGGGGCAATGAGCAGTTCTTC. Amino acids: CASSQEMRRGGNEQFF.

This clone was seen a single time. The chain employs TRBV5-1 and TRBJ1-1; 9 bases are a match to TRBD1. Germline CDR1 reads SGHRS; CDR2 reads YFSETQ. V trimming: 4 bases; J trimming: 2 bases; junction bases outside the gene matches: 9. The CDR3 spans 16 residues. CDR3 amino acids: CASSQMTGGVNTEAFF. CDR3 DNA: TGCGCCAGCAGCCAAATGACAGGGGGGGTAAACACTGAAGCTTTCTTT.

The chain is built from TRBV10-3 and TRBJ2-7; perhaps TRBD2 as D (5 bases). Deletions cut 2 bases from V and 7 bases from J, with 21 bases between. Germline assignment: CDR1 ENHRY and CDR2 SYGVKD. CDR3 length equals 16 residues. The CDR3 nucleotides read TGTGCCATCAGTGAGCCGGACTCGACACGGCCATGGGAGCAGTACTTC. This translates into CAISEPDSTRPWEQYF.

Written as DNA, the CDR3 is TGCGCCAGCAACCGGGACAGGGCGATGAACACTGAAGCTTTCTTT. Protein sequence: CASNRDRAMNTEAFF. The rearrangement uses TRBV5-1 and TRBJ1-1; 9 bases line up with TRBD1. The CDR3 sequence is 15 residues long. Trimming at V came to 6 bases and at J to 0 bases, leaving 6 bases not matched to a gene. Germline lookup yields CDR1 SGHRS and CDR2 YFSETQ. The full variable domain, its missing parts supplied by reference TRBV5-1 and TRBJ1-1, is KAGVTQTPRYLIKTRGQQVTLSCSPISGHRSVSWYQQTPGQGLQFLFEYFSETQRNKGNFPGRFSGRQFSNSRSEMNVSTLELGDSALYLCASNRDRAMNTEAFFGQGTRLTVV.

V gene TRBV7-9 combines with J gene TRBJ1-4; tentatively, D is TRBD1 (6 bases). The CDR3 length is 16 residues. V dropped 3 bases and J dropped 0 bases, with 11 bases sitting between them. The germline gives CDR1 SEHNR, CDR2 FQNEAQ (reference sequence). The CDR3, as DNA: TGTGCCAGCAGCTTCGTCGGGGGCCCAACTAATGAAAAACTGTTTTTT. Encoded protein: CASSFVGGPTNEKLFF.